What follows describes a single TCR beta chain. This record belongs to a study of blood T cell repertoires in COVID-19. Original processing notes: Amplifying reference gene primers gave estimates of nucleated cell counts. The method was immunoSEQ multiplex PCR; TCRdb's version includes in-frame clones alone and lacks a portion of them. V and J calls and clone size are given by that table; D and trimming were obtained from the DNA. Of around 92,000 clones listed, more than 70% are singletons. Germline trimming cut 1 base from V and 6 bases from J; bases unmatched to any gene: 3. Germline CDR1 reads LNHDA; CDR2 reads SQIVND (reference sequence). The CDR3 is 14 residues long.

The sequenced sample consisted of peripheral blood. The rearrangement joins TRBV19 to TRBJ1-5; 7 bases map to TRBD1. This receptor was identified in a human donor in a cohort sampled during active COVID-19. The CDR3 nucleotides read TGTGCCAGTAGTATAGGCACAGGGGTTCAGCCCCAGCATTTT. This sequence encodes CASSIGTGVQPQHF.